In this sample, the clone carrying this T cell receptor beta chain turned up many times. MiXCR, run by TCRdb on the 5' RACE reads, gives a single entry per CDR3 protein. The sample shows about 45,000 distinct CDR3 sequences, 20% to 25% of them seen only once. V trimming: 5 bases; J trimming: 4 bases; junction bases outside the gene matches: 9. Per the germline V gene, CDR1 is MDHEN and CDR2 is SYDVKM. CDR3 length: 16 residues. The record originates from a study of neurological immune-mediated disorders. Time point denoted: technical triplicate 3. This clonotype was obtained from a man aged 60-69 years with HTLV-1-associated myelopathy (HAM/TSP). Material for sequencing was PBMCs. The V gene is TRBV28, the J gene TRBJ2-2; 8 bases fit TRBD1. For the CDR3, the DNA is TGTGCCAGCAGTCCTTACAGGGGGAGAACCACCGGGGAGCTGTTTTTT. As protein: CASSPYRGRTTGELFF.